This TCR beta chain was recorded in a study of blood T cell repertoires in COVID-19. Some clones are missing from TCRdb's copy, which holds only in-frame ones; the method was immunoSEQ multiplex PCR. This table has almost 350,000 clones, about 90% appearing once. This CDR3 contains 15 residues. Germline CDR1 reads SNHLY; CDR2 reads FYNNEI. V lost 3 bases, J lost 1 base, and 12 bases lay in between. The receptor's source is a woman aged 25 to 45 who had been exposed to COVID-19. The rearrangement uses TRBV2 and TRBJ1-1, with D possibly TRBD1 on 6 matching bases. The sample was PBMCs or T cells enriched from blood (not recorded which). CDR3 amino acids: CASSDQGQSNTEAFF. DNA for the CDR3: TGTGCCAGCAGTGACCAAGGACAGTCGAACACTGAAGCTTTCTTT.